This TCR beta chain was sequenced during a study of control samples from healthy donors and cancer patients. Points on this clone: This CDR3 is also generated by other DNA sequences in the sample.

Method: immunoSEQ multiplex PCR; TCRdb's copy keeps in-frame clones and lacks some. Of about 170,000 clones in the sample, 85% to 90% were seen once. This sequence originates from a woman younger than 45 in good health. Specimen: blood.

Here the CDR3 reads CASSLLGSNQPQHF. CDR3 in DNA: TGTGCCAGCAGCCTCCTGGGTAGCAATCAGCCCCAGCATTTT. V is TRBV7-2 and J is TRBJ1-5; D unresolved. Germline-derived CDR1 and CDR2 are SGHTA and FQGNSA. V was pared by 5 bases and J by 0 bases, with 8 bases between. This CDR3 is 14 amino acids long.